The 20 T cell receptor beta chains presented below share a single source sample, sequenced in a study of T cell responses to AZD1222 COVID-19 vaccine (dated by TCRdb to the early 2020s). Library construction relied on the immunoSEQ multiplex PCR assay. TCRdb provides this immuneACCESS table in a form limited to in-frame rearrangements. Some clones are lacking; in checked studies, under half of them reflect an unresolved V gene, and why the rest are absent is not known. The sample table contains 140,000 to 150,000 clones; only one count was recorded for about 94% of them. The top ten constitute 4.5% to 5.5% of the sample. The time point tag for this specimen amounts to: baseline before first vaccination. This sample comprised peripheral blood, obtained on day 0 of AZD1222 vaccination. Receptors originate from an adult in good health.

The chain carries TRBV27 and TRBJ2-3; tentatively, D is TRBD1 or TRBD2 (5 bases each). The CDR3 is 14 amino acids. Looked up from germline, CDR1 is MNHEY and CDR2 is SMNVEV (reference sequence). The V end was cut by 7 bases, the J end by 2 bases, with 13 bases between. The CDR3 sequence: CASKKLGDTDTQYF. The CDR3 DNA sequence: TGTGCCAGCAAAAAATTGGGGGACACAGATACGCAGTATTTT.

J is TRBJ2-7 and V is TRBV3-1 (or the pseudogene TRBV3-2), with D maybe TRBD2 (6 bases). CDR3 length equals 17 residues. From germline, CDR1 is LGHDT and CDR2 YNNKEL (reference sequence). V lost 0 bases and J 0 bases, leaving 15 bases between the germline ends. Here the CDR3 reads CASSQDPRTKFSYEQYF. CDR3 bases: TGTGCCAGCAGCCAAGATCCTAGGACTAAATTCTCCTACGAGCAGTACTTC.

The chain is built from TRBV9 and TRBJ1-4, with a possible D match to TRBD1 (6 bases). Germline V gene lookup returns CDR1 SGDLS and CDR2 YYNGEE. This CDR3 spans 16 amino acids. V was clipped by 2 bases and J by 8 bases, with 19 bases between them. For the CDR3, the DNA is TGTGCCAGCAGCGTGGGTTTATCAGGGGCGTGGGAAAAACTGTTTTTT. Protein: CASSVGLSGAWEKLFF.

CDR3: CASSYGLANHNEQFF. The DNA for the CDR3 is TGTGCCAGCAGTTACGGACTAGCGAACCACAATGAGCAGTTCTTC. The V and J genes are TRBV27 and TRBJ2-1; the match to TRBD2 covers 9 bases. Trimming removed 4 bases from V and 5 bases from J; junction bases left unmatched: 6. This CDR3 spans 15 amino acids. CDR1 is MNHEY and CDR2 is SMNVEV in the germline V gene (reference sequence).

This rearrangement joins TRBV7-2 to TRBJ2-3, with 8 positions matching TRBD2. From germline, CDR1 is SGHTA and CDR2 FQGNSA. With 0 bases clipped from V and 2 bases from J, the junction kept 10 bases outside the gene matches. The CDR3 covers 18 residues. The DNA for the CDR3 is TGTGCCAGCAGCTTAGCGCCCTCCCGGGGGGGACTCACAGATACGCAGTATTTT. It encodes CASSLAPSRGGLTDTQYF.

The rearrangement joins TRBV3-1 (or the pseudogene TRBV3-2) to TRBJ2-2, with 14 bases fitting TRBD2. The CDR3 extends over 16 amino acids. The germline gives CDR1 LGHDT, CDR2 YNNKEL (reference sequence). The ends lost 3 bases at V and 5 bases at J; junction bases unmatched: 2. The CDR3 sequence: CASSQGLAGDTGELFF. CDR3 DNA sequence: TGTGCCAGCAGCCAGGGACTAGCGGGAGATACCGGGGAGCTGTTTTTT.

The CDR3 loop reads CSVEDNEVEAFF. CDR3 sequence (DNA): TGCAGCGTTGAAGATAACGAGGTTGAAGCTTTCTTT. The chain uses TRBV29-1 and TRBJ1-1; D remains unclear. The germline CDR1 and CDR2 sequences are SQVTM and ANQGSEA. The CDR3 runs 12 residues. Between the trimmed V and J ends, which lost 0 bases and 7 bases, there was a span of 9 bases.

This chain connects TRBV2 to TRBJ1-5, with D perhaps TRBD1 (6 bases). Looked up from germline, CDR1 is SNHLY and CDR2 is FYNNEI. The V end was cut by 5 bases, the J end by 1 base, with 9 bases between. The CDR3 loop spans 14 amino acids. CDR3 residues: CASSLDSSNQPQHF. The CDR3 nucleotides are TGTGCCAGCAGTTTGGACAGCAGCAATCAGCCCCAGCATTTT.

This chain links TRBV6-4 with TRBJ2-3; TRBD2 matches 10 bases. V shed 0 bases and J 2 bases; nucleotides not matched to a gene: 2. Germline V gene lookup returns CDR1 MRHNA and CDR2 SNTAGT. CDR3 length: 16 amino acids. CDR3 region: CASSDSSGGDTDTQYF. The CDR3 coding sequence is TGTGCCAGCAGTGACTCAAGCGGGGGGGACACAGATACGCAGTATTTT.

This chain connects TRBV9 to TRBJ2-5; TRBD1 matches at 9 bases. Trimming cost V 3 bases and J 1 base; bases outside gene matches: 4. CDR1 and CDR2 from the germline V gene are SGDLS and YYNGEE. The CDR3 totals 15 residues. CDR3 DNA: TGTGCCAGCAGCGCAAGACAGGGGGTCCAAGAGACCCAGTACTTC. Protein sequence: CASSARQGVQETQYF.

The chain uses TRBV10-3 and TRBJ1-5; D might be TRBD1 (5 bases). The V and J ends lost 2 bases and 4 bases respectively, with 18 bases between them. This CDR3 contains 17 residues. Germline V gene data show CDR1 as ENHRY and CDR2 as SYGVKD. CDR3 amino acids: CAISEVGGTPLNQPQHF. CDR3 in DNA: TGTGCCATCAGTGAGGTCGGCGGGACGCCACTTAATCAGCCCCAGCATTTT.

The chain carries TRBV7-9 and TRBJ1-4; no definite D call. Trimming shortened V by 2 bases and J by 4 bases, and 11 bases separated the two germline ends. In germline, CDR1 is SEHNR, CDR2 FQNEAQ (reference sequence). The CDR3 is 15 amino acids. CDR3: CASSLSRKINEKLFF. For the CDR3, the DNA is TGTGCCAGCAGCTTAAGTCGAAAGATTAATGAAAAACTGTTTTTT.

The chain is built from TRBV30 and TRBJ1-2; no reliable D call. V gave up 0 bases and J gave up 4 bases, with 9 bases separating them. Germline CDR1 is GTSNPN and CDR2 is SVGIG (reference sequence). This CDR3 region has 13 residues. DNA of the CDR3: TGTGCCTGGAGTGTAGGCCCCACCTATGGCTACACCTTC. As protein: CAWSVGPTYGYTF.

The chain employs TRBV6-6 and TRBJ1-5; possibly TRBD1 for D (6 bases). In germline, CDR1 is MNHNY, CDR2 SVGAGI (reference sequence). Trimming took off 11 bases at V and 6 bases at J, with 17 bases between the two ends. The CDR3 sequence is 13 residues long. DNA for the CDR3: TGTGCCGGCCACGGGGGGCAGGGTCAGCCCCAGCATTTT. Translated, it gives CAGHGGQGQPQHF.

This chain uses TRBV18 with TRBJ2-7; D possibly corresponds to TRBD1 (6 bases). The CDR3 sequence is 15 residues long. The ends were cut back, 0 bases at V and 4 bases at J, with 13 bases in the middle. The germline V gene has CDR1 KGHSH and CDR2 LQKENI. The CDR3 sequence is CASSPPSGGGYEQYF. In DNA form, the CDR3 reads TGTGCCAGCTCACCACCTTCTGGGGGCGGGTACGAGCAGTACTTC. Full variable domain (rest looked up from reference TRBV18 and TRBJ2-7): NAGVMQNPRHLVRRRGQEARLRCSPMKGHSHVYWYRQLPEEGLKFMVYLQKENIIDESGMPKERFSAEFPKEGPSILRIQQVVRGDSAAYFCASSPPSGGGYEQYFGPGTRLTVT.

This clone turned up a few times. The rearrangement links TRBV18 to TRBJ2-2, with D perhaps matching TRBD1 (5 bases). Looked up from germline, CDR1 is KGHSH and CDR2 is LQKENI. The length of the CDR3 is 15 residues. V was clipped by 0 bases and J by 4 bases, with 9 bases between them. CDR3 in DNA: TGTGCCAGCTCACCACCGCAGGGCCGCACCGGGGAGCTGTTTTTT. Its translation: CASSPPQGRTGELFF.

The chain recombines TRBV5-1 with TRBJ1-1; 10 bases fit TRBD1. The ends lost 0 bases at V and 4 bases at J; junction bases unmatched: 0. CDR3 size: 14 residues. Germline CDR1 is SGHRS and CDR2 is YFSETQ. The CDR3 DNA sequence: TGCGCCAGCAGCTTGGGACAGGGGGCCACTGAAGCTTTCTTT. Encoded protein: CASSLGQGATEAFF.

The CDR3 coding sequence is TGCGCCAGCAGCTTGTTAGCGGATTACAATGAGCAGTTCTTC. Amino acid sequence: CASSLLADYNEQFF. The V and J genes are TRBV5-1 and TRBJ2-1; tentatively, D is TRBD2 (6 bases). This CDR3 is built from 14 residues. V was shortened by 1 base and J by 4 bases, with 9 bases between the two germline ends. The germline V gene has CDR1 SGHRS and CDR2 YFSETQ.

V and J are TRBV30 and TRBJ2-3; TRBD2 agrees at 10 bases. The germline V gene has CDR1 GTSNPN and CDR2 SVGIG (reference sequence). V trimming: 5 bases; J trimming: 10 bases; junction bases outside the gene matches: 3. CDR3 size: 11 residues. DNA for the CDR3: TGTGCCTGGGGGACTAGCGTGTCGCAGTATTTT. It translates to CAWGTSVSQYF.

The count of this clone is one. The V gene is TRBV7-9, the J gene TRBJ2-7; 11 bases map to TRBD2. Trimming removed 3 bases from V and 4 bases from J; junction bases left unmatched: 2. The CDR3 length is 14 residues. CDR1 SEHNR and CDR2 FQNEAQ come from the germline V gene (reference sequence). The CDR3 region has the DNA TGTGCCAGCAGCTTCGGGACTAGCGGTTACGAGCAGTACTTC. Translating it yields CASSFGTSGYEQYF.